This TCR beta chain is from a study of blood T cell repertoires in COVID-19. Germline CDR1 is LGHNA and CDR2 is YNFKEQ. Unmatched junction bases numbered 5, after V lost 0 bases and J lost 4 bases. The CDR3 extends over 16 amino acids. Sequencing was performed with immunoSEQ multiplex PCR; in TCRdb, only in-frame clones are kept and a portion is missing. In the table there are about 22,000 clones, about 91% of which are singletons. The V and J genes are TRBV4-2 and TRBJ2-7, with 11 bases identical to TRBD2. This TCR was sampled from a woman between 70 and 85 years old with active COVID-19. Sample: peripheral blood. This CDR3 reads CASSQDSGRAFYEQYF. The CDR3 DNA reads as TGTGCCAGCAGCCAAGATAGCGGGAGGGCCTTTTACGAGCAGTACTTC.